The TCR beta chain described here comes from a study of T cell responses to AZD1222 COVID-19 vaccine. The length of the CDR3 is 13 residues. Trimming removed 1 base at V and 3 bases at J, with 7 bases between. Per the germline V gene, CDR1 is LGHNT and CDR2 is FRNRAP. Some clones are missing from TCRdb's copy, which holds only in-frame ones; the method was immunoSEQ multiplex PCR. The table records about 93,000 clones, roughly 91% of them present only once. The TCR comes from an adult in good health. Here the sequenced sample was peripheral blood, taken on day 0 of MenACWY control vaccination. This chain joins TRBV12-5 and TRBJ2-7; possibly TRBD1 or TRBD2 for D (5 bases each). In DNA form, the CDR3 reads TGTGCTAGTGGTTTGGGGGACGTCTACGAGCAGTACTTC. Its protein is CASGLGDVYEQYF. The full variable domain, completed using reference TRBV12-5 and TRBJ2-7, is DARVTQTPRHKVTEMGQEVTMRCQPILGHNTVFWYRQTMMQGLELLAYFRNRAPLDDSGMPKDRFSAEMPDATLATLKIQPSEPRDSAVYFCASGLGDVYEQYFGPGTRLTVT.